This is a list of T cell receptor beta chains from one sample in a study of spatial heterogeneity in lung cancer. TCRdb re-called the 5' RACE reads with MiXCR, one entry per CDR3 protein. The table records around 120,000 distinct CDR3 sequences, 10% to 15% of them present only once. The input for sequencing was PBMCs, taken at follow-up. The source is a male donor with early-stage non-small cell lung cancer. Each CDR3 is given with its conserved first and last residue. The order of the fields is clone size, D gene, J gene, V gene, CDR3 DNA, CDR3 protein. A D gene is named only where the DNA matches it firmly. Rows give clone size only sometimes, using once, few, many, or a class for an expanded clone.

few | - | TRBJ2-7 | TRBV15 | TGTGCCACCAGCAACGGACTGACCTACGAGCAGTACTTC | CATSNGLTYEQYF
few | TRBD2 | TRBJ2-5 | TRBV3-1 | TGTGCCAGCAGCCTACGGACTAGCCTACAAGAGACCCAGTACTTC | CASSLRTSLQETQYF
few | - | TRBJ2-4 | TRBV20-1 | TGCAGTGCTTCTACCAGCGGGCGGGGCATTCAGTACTTC | CSASTSGRGIQYF
few | TRBD2 | TRBJ2-5 | TRBV7-2 | TGTGCCAGCAGCTTAGAGGCTAGCGGGGGGGCAGGAGAGACCCAGTACTTC | CASSLEASGGAGETQYF
- | TRBD1 | TRBJ1-3 | TRBV7-3 | TGTGCCAGCAGCAACCAGGGGGCTGGAAACACCATATATTTT | CASSNQGAGNTIYF
few | - | TRBJ2-3 | TRBV7-9 | TGTGCCAGCAGCTTGACTTTTGCGGGGCGTGGTATTTCAGATACGCAGTATTTT | CASSLTFAGRGISDTQYF
- | - | TRBJ2-1 | TRBV5-6 | TGTGCCAGCAGCCCCCCCCGACAGTGGGTTTACAATGAGCAGTTCTTC | CASSPPRQWVYNEQFF
- | TRBD1 | TRBJ1-2 | TRBV28 | TGTGCCAGCAGTTTGGGACAGGGGCGGACCTATGGCTACACCTTC | CASSLGQGRTYGYTF
few | - | TRBJ1-1 | TRBV13 | TGTGCCAGCAGCTTAGGCACAAGAATGAACACTGAAGCTTTCTTT | CASSLGTRMNTEAFF
medium-sized | - | TRBJ2-2 | TRBV28 | TGTGCCAGCAGTTTAGCGGATAGGGGTGACGGGGAGCTGTTTTTT | CASSLADRGDGELFF
many | - | TRBJ2-7 | TRBV29-1 | TGCAGCGTTGGGAGAGACAATTACGAGCAGTACTTC | CSVGRDNYEQYF
- | TRBD1 | TRBJ2-1 | TRBV6-6 | TGTGCCAGCAGCCAGCCGGGACAGGGTATAAATGAGCAGTTCTTC | CASSQPGQGINEQFF
few | - | TRBJ2-2 | TRBV5-1 | TGCGCCAGCAGTCCGAATACCAACACCGGGGAGCTGTTTTTT | CASSPNTNTGELFF
many | - | TRBJ1-2 | TRBV5-1 | TGCGCCAGCAGCTTGGGGACAACGTATGGCTACACCTTC | CASSLGTTYGYTF
- | - | TRBJ2-3 | TRBV19 | TGTGCCAGTAGTATTGGGGGTACCCCAGATACGCAGTATTTT | CASSIGGTPDTQYF
many | - | TRBJ2-2 | TRBV7-9 | TGTGCCAGCAGCTTAGCGGGGCTCACCGGGGAGCTGTTTTTT | CASSLAGLTGELFF
many | - | TRBJ2-3 | TRBV2 | TGTGCCGGGCGACAGAGGATCACAGCTACGCAGTATTTT | CAGRQRITATQYF
many | - | TRBJ1-5 | TRBV7-2 | TGTGCCAGCAGCTTAGGTGCGGCAGGGACGTCGGCCCAGCATTTT | CASSLGAAGTSAQHF
- | - | TRBJ1-5 | TRBV12-3/TRBV12-4 | TGTGCCAGCAGTCCCCAGGGGACCGAGCCCCAGCATTTT | CASSPQGTEPQHF
many | TRBD1 | TRBJ1-5 | TRBV20-1 | TGCAGTGCTAGAGATGGGACAGTCAATCAGCCCCAGCATTTT | CSARDGTVNQPQHF
many | - | TRBJ2-7 | TRBV11-3 | TGTGCCAGCGGTAACTCCTACGAGCAGTACTTC | CASGNSYEQYF
many | - | TRBJ1-5 | TRBV28 | TGTGCCAGCAGTTTATATGGGGGACGGGGCAATCAGCCCCAGCATTTT | CASSLYGGRGNQPQHF
many | - | TRBJ2-3 | TRBV21-1 | TGTGCCAGCAGCAAAGTCAGGGGGCGAACAGATACGCAGTATTTT | CASSKVRGRTDTQYF
- | TRBD2 | TRBJ2-1 | TRBV28 | TGTGCCAGCAGTTCATTGGGACTAGCGGGGGGGCCGAATGAGCAGTTCTTC | CASSSLGLAGGPNEQFF
few | TRBD1 | TRBJ2-1 | TRBV7-3 | TGTGCCAGCAGCCACTCCGGGACAGGGATTGAGCAGTTCTTC | CASSHSGTGIEQFF
many | TRBD2 | TRBJ2-1 | TRBV7-9 | TGTGCCAGCAGCTTAGCCGGGACTAGGCTGACGGGGGCGGAGCAGTTCTTC | CASSLAGTRLTGAEQFF
- | - | TRBJ2-7 | TRBV11-2 | TGTGCCAGCAGGAGGGACGTCAGCTCCTACGAGCAGTACTTC | CASRRDVSSYEQYF
few | - | TRBJ2-3 | TRBV28 | TGTGCCAGCAGACGACTGAGGGGTACGCAGTATTTT | CASRRLRGTQYF
many | - | TRBJ2-5 | TRBV20-1 | TGCAGTGCCCAGAGGGCAGGGGAGGAGACCCAGTACTTC | CSAQRAGEETQYF
few | TRBD2 | TRBJ2-1 | TRBV20-1 | TGCAGTGCTAATACAGCGGGGGGGCCTAATGAGCAGTTCTTC | CSANTAGGPNEQFF
few | TRBD2 | TRBJ2-2 | TRBV20-1 | TGCAGTGCTAGGCGCGGGGGGGCCTCACCCGGGGAGCTGTTTTTT | CSARRGGASPGELFF
many | TRBD1 | TRBJ1-5 | TRBV4-3 | TGCGCCAGCAGCCTCGACAGGGATCAGCCCCAGCATTTT | CASSLDRDQPQHF
few | TRBD1 | TRBJ1-4 | TRBV24-1 | TGTGCCACCAGTGATTCGCGGGTGACAGGGGGCCGGACTGAAAAACTGTTTTTT | CATSDSRVTGGRTEKLFF
few | TRBD1 | TRBJ2-2 | TRBV9 | TGTGCCAGCCGAGGGACAGGGGACACCGGGGAGCTGTTTTTT | CASRGTGDTGELFF
- | - | TRBJ2-1 | TRBV12-3/TRBV12-4 | TGTGCCAGCAGTTTGACGAATGAGCAGTTCTTC | CASSLTNEQFF
- | TRBD1 | TRBJ2-5 | TRBV6-2/TRBV6-3 | TGTGCCAGCAGAAAGGACAGGGGGCAAGAGACCCAGTACTTC | CASRKDRGQETQYF
- | - | TRBJ1-6 | TRBV6-2/TRBV6-3 | TGTGCCAGCAGTTACGCCGGACGAAATAATTCACCCCTCCACTTT | CASSYAGRNNSPLHF
many | TRBD1 | TRBJ1-1 | TRBV6-5 | TGTGCCAGCAGTCGCGGAGGGACAGGGGTTTACGAAGCTTTCTTT | CASSRGGTGVYEAFF
- | - | TRBJ2-6 | TRBV5-6 | TGTGCCAGCAGCTTGGGGGAAAAAGTCCTGACTTTC | CASSLGEKVLTF
many | TRBD2 | TRBJ2-1 | TRBV10-3 | TGTGCCATCAGTGAGCTAGCGGGGACCTACAATGAGCAGTTCTTC | CAISELAGTYNEQFF
- | - | TRBJ1-5 | TRBV20-1 | TGCAGTGCTAGACCCCCTCGGGGGCAGCAGCCCCAGCATTTT | CSARPPRGQQPQHF
- | - | TRBJ1-6 | TRBV7-2 | TGTGCCAGCAGCCACGGGGCAGTGGATTCTGCTAATTCACCCCTCCACTTT | CASSHGAVDSANSPLHF
many | - | TRBJ1-1 | TRBV29-1 | TGCAGCGTTGAAGCAACTCACAGGGCAAACCCTGAAGCTTTCTTT | CSVEATHRANPEAFF
many | TRBD1 | TRBJ1-5 | TRBV29-1 | TGCAGCGTGGGGAGGGACAGGGGACAGCCCCAGCATTTT | CSVGRDRGQPQHF
many | - | TRBJ1-3 | TRBV18 | TGTGCCAGCTCAATCTCGTTCGGGGGTCAAAGCTCTGGAAACACCATATATTTT | CASSISFGGQSSGNTIYF
- | - | TRBJ1-1 | TRBV12-3/TRBV12-4 | TGTGCCAGCAGTTTAGTGCCAGCTGAAGCTTTCTTT | CASSLVPAEAFF
many | - | TRBJ2-4 | TRBV28 | TGTGCCAGCATCCAGAATGGGCTTCAGTACTTC | CASIQNGLQYF
many | - | TRBJ2-2 | TRBV29-1 | TGCAGCGTTGAAGTTGCCGGGGAGCTGTTTTTT | CSVEVAGELFF
many | TRBD2 | TRBJ2-3 | TRBV4-1 | TGCGCCAGCAGCCAGAGCGGGGGGAACCCTACGCAGTATTTT | CASSQSGGNPTQYF